A selection of T cell receptor beta chains follows, all from one sample in a study of T cell responses to AZD1222 COVID-19 vaccine. Only in-frame clones appear in the TCRdb table, and some are missing; sequencing was by immunoSEQ multiplex PCR. The sample has approximately 93,000 clones, approximately 89% seen once; the top ten hold about 5%. The input for sequencing was peripheral blood, taken 28 days after the second AZD1222 dose. The receptors derive from an adult who received the AZD1222 COVID-19 vaccine. The CDR3 runs from the conserved cysteine through the conserved F or W. Each record gives: V gene, D gene, clone size, J gene, CDR3 DNA, CDR3 protein. The D gene is left open where the match is weak. Rows give clone size only sometimes, using once, few, many, or a class for an expanded clone.

TRBV30	.	.	TRBJ1-2	TGTGCCTGGACCGGGGGGTCGGGTATCTATGGCTACACCTTC	CAWTGGSGIYGYTF
TRBV5-1	TRBD2	.	TRBJ2-3	TGCGCCAGCAGCTTCGGGGGGGCTGGATCAGATACGCAGTATTTT	CASSFGGAGSDTQYF
TRBV6-1	.	.	TRBJ1-3	TGTGCCAGCAGTGATTCTGGGCTATCTGGAAACACCATATATTTT	CASSDSGLSGNTIYF
TRBV27	.	.	TRBJ2-3	TGTGCCAGCAGTTTTCTGGGTAGCCGGGGCACAGATACGCAGTATTTT	CASSFLGSRGTDTQYF
TRBV2	.	.	TRBJ2-5	TGTGCCAGCAGTGGAACAGGCAGAGAGACCCAGTACTTC	CASSGTGRETQYF
TRBV27	.	.	TRBJ1-6	TGTGCCAGCAGTGGAAGCAATTCGGGTAAAATACCCCTCCACTTT	CASSGSNSGKIPLHF
TRBV6-5	TRBD1	.	TRBJ1-2	TGTGCCAGCAGTTACGGGAGGGGGCGCGACTATGGCTACACCTTC	CASSYGRGRDYGYTF
TRBV13	TRBD1	.	TRBJ2-3	TGTGCCAGCAGCGACCACCTACAGGGGGATTCAGATACGCAGTATTTT	CASSDHLQGDSDTQYF
TRBV19	.	.	TRBJ2-3	TGTGCCAGTAAATGGAGCGACAGCCTAGCAGATACGCAGTATTTT	CASKWSDSLADTQYF
TRBV11-2	.	.	TRBJ2-5	TGTGCCAGCAGCTTAGCCTTCAGACTACAAGAGACCCAGTACTTC	CASSLAFRLQETQYF
TRBV20-1	.	once	TRBJ1-2	TGCAGTGCTAGAGGGCCTAATGGCTACACCTTC	CSARGPNGYTF
TRBV5-1	.	.	TRBJ2-3	TGCGCCAGCAATAGAGAAAACACAGATACGCAGTATTTT	CASNRENTDTQYF
TRBV5-1	.	.	TRBJ2-7	TGCGCCAGCAGCCTTGATTGGGGGACGCGGGAGCAGTACTTC	CASSLDWGTREQYF
TRBV7-9	.	.	TRBJ2-5	TGTGCCAGCAGCTTGCTAGGGACAAGGTCGTACTTC	CASSLLGTRSYF
TRBV19	TRBD1	.	TRBJ2-5	TGTGCCAGTAGTATAGATCCCATCGGCGGGACAGGGGGTCAAGAGACCCAGTACTTC	CASSIDPIGGTGGQETQYF